Listed here are 7 T cell receptor beta chains from one sample, sequenced in a study of shared clonotypes between healthy human individuals. The data were produced by immunoSEQ multiplex PCR, yet TCRdb's version contains in-frame clones alone and is incomplete. The table has approximately 700,000 clones, around 73% seen once. The sequenced material came from memory CD4+ T cells sorted from blood. Subset noted: CD45RA-negative fraction. The receptor set was obtained from a woman aged 25 to 39 in good health.

CDR3 amino acids: CASSPWEGAFYEQYF. CDR3 bases: TGTGCCAGCAGCCCTTGGGAAGGGGCGTTTTACGAGCAGTACTTC. The chain has TRBV11-1 and TRBJ2-7; a weak D match, TRBD1 (5 bases). Germline CDR1 reads SGHAT; CDR2 reads FQDESV (reference sequence). The V and J ends lost 5 bases and 4 bases respectively, with 18 bases between them. The CDR3 runs to 15 residues.

The chain couples TRBV28 to TRBJ1-2; D may be TRBD1 (5 bases). The CDR3 runs to 13 residues. The germline CDR1 and CDR2 sequences are MDHEN and SYDVKM. V lost 7 bases to trimming and J lost 0 bases, with 9 bases between them. As DNA, the CDR3 is TGTGCCAGCATTGGGGGAGCTAACTATGGCTACACCTTC. Translating it yields CASIGGANYGYTF.

The J gene is TRBJ1-2, the V gene TRBV28; TRBD1 aligns across 9 bases. The CDR3 contains 15 residues. Germline V CDR1 and CDR2: MDHEN, SYDVKM. Trimming cost V 6 bases and J 11 bases; bases outside gene matches: 16. The CDR3 is CASRPSGGTGLKYTF. CDR3 DNA: TGTGCCAGCAGGCCGTCGGGCGGGACAGGGCTTAAGTACACCTTC.

The sample holds one count of this clone. The J gene is TRBJ2-1, the V gene TRBV7-3, with 10 bases identical to TRBD2. Germline assignment: CDR1 SGHTA and CDR2 FQGTGA. The CDR3 contains 16 residues. V shed 2 bases and J 12 bases; nucleotides not matched to a gene: 13. The CDR3 nucleotides are TGTGCCAGCAGCTTAGACCCTAGCGGGAGCCAGCTTGGGCAGTTCTTC. Translated: CASSLDPSGSQLGQFF.

The V gene is TRBV5-6, the J gene TRBJ2-1; D call uncertain. V was trimmed by 0 bases and J by 5 bases, leaving 6 bases between them. Germline values: CDR1 SGHDT, CDR2 YYEEEE. The length of the CDR3 is 13 residues. CDR3 DNA sequence: TGTGCCAGCAGCTTGGGGCGGAACAATGAGCAGTTCTTC. Translated, it gives CASSLGRNNEQFF.

The chain recombines TRBV6-4 with TRBJ1-1; possible D gene TRBD1, 6 bases. CDR1 and CDR2 (germline): MRHNA, SNTAGT. V lost 4 bases and J lost 10, with 19 bases in between. This CDR3 comprises 14 residues. CDR3: CASSAFMGAQGAFF. In DNA, the CDR3 is TGTGCCAGCAGTGCGTTCATGGGGGCGCAGGGAGCTTTCTTT.

In nucleotides, the CDR3 is TGTGCCAGCAGTTTGTCGAAGGTATACAAGGAGACCCAGTACTTC. Amino acids: CASSLSKVYKETQYF. The V and J genes are TRBV28 and TRBJ2-5; no clear D gene. Trimming took off 3 bases at V and 5 bases at J, with 16 bases between the two ends. This CDR3 has 15 residues. Germline V gene sequence: CDR1 MDHEN, CDR2 SYDVKM.